One and the same sample provided the 12 T cell receptor beta chains below, sequenced in a study of PD-1 blockade in classical Hodgkin lymphoma. The time point is: cycle 4 day 1 (C4D1), after 6 weeks of nivolumab. Every patient was affected by relapse after autologous stem cell transplantation, while exposure to brentuximab vedotin was not uniform. Generated by immunoSEQ multiplex PCR, the TCRdb table keeps only in-frame clones and is missing some. The sample includes roughly 100,000 clones, around 80% of them seen just once. Sequenced here: peripheral blood mononuclear cells (PBMCs), sampled before the fourth cycle of nivolumab. The receptors were gathered from a human donor with classical Hodgkin lymphoma.

The chain couples TRBV5-1 to TRBJ2-7; the match to TRBD1 covers 8 bases. The length of the CDR3 is 14 residues. Germline V gene lookup returns CDR1 SGHRS and CDR2 YFSETQ. V lost 3 bases to trimming and J lost 0 bases; unmatched junction nucleotides: 2. The CDR3 DNA is TGCGCCAGCAGCTCGACAGGGGCCTCCTACGAGCAGTACTTC. Its translation is CASSSTGASYEQYF.

The gene calls are TRBV7-8 and TRBJ2-3; D remains unclear. Germline assignment: CDR1 SGHVS and CDR2 FQNEAQ. The CDR3 loop spans 13 amino acids. V was cut by 2 bases and J by 3 bases, with 6 bases left in between. The CDR3 protein is CASSLLQTDTQYF. The CDR3 region has the DNA TGTGCCAGCAGCTTATTACAGACAGATACGCAGTATTTT.

The CDR3 protein is CASSVAGGGPGNTIYF. In DNA form, the CDR3 reads TGTGCCAGCAGCGTAGCCGGAGGGGGCCCTGGAAACACCATATATTTT. The chain recombines TRBV9 with TRBJ1-3; 7 bases match TRBD1. The V segment lost 0 bases and the J segment 2 bases; nucleotides outside the gene matches: 5. CDR1 is SGDLS, CDR2 YYNGEE, per germline. CDR3 length: 16 amino acids.

The chain's CDR3 is CASGLAGTSSTGELFF. The CDR3 DNA is TGTGCTAGTGGTTTGGCCGGGACTAGCAGCACCGGGGAGCTGTTTTTT. The rearrangement uses TRBV12-5 and TRBJ2-2, with TRBD2 matching 9 bases. CDR1 and CDR2 from the germline V gene are LGHNT and FRNRAP. This CDR3 comprises 16 residues. Losses at the gene ends were 1 base for V and 4 bases for J; bases not matched to a gene: 4.

In its sample, this clone was seen a few times. The chain is built from TRBV6-5 and TRBJ2-1, with 8 positions matching TRBD1. J gave up 6 bases and V 0 bases, and 4 bases lay outside the gene matches. The CDR3 length is 15 residues. Germline CDR1 is MNHEY and CDR2 is SVGAGI. The CDR3 coding sequence is TGTGCCAGCAGTTACTCGGGCCAGGGGGCCAATGAGCAGTTCTTC. Its protein product is CASSYSGQGANEQFF.

The chain combines TRBV6-5 with TRBJ1-2; D remains ambiguous. The V and J ends lost 7 bases and 8 bases respectively, with 11 bases between them. This CDR3 is built from 11 residues. Germline V lookup: CDR1 MNHEY, CDR2 SVGAGI. In DNA, the CDR3 is TGTGCCAGCACTAGCGGGTACGGCTACACCTTC. Encoded protein: CASTSGYGYTF.

V is TRBV5-1 and J is TRBJ1-4, with TRBD1 identical over 8 bases. The CDR3 is made up of 16 amino acids. V gave up 4 bases and J gave up 4 bases; unmatched junction bases: 9. Germline CDR1 reads SGHRS; CDR2 reads YFSETQ. The CDR3 loop is CASSARTGSGNEKLFF. The CDR3 DNA reads as TGCGCCAGCAGCGCCCGGACAGGGAGCGGTAATGAAAAACTGTTTTTT.

CDR3 in DNA: TGCGCCAGCAGCTTGGTTATGAACACTGAAGCTTTCTTT. Amino acids: CASSLVMNTEAFF. V and J are TRBV5-1 and TRBJ1-1; D gene unclear. V was shortened by 0 bases and J by 0 bases, with 3 bases between the two germline ends. This CDR3 contains 13 residues. Germline CDR1 is SGHRS and CDR2 is YFSETQ.

The V call is TRBV4-1, the J call TRBJ1-2; no clear D gene. Trimming cost V 1 base and J 4 bases, with 10 bases left between them. The germline V gene has CDR1 MGHRA and CDR2 YSYEKL. The CDR3 totals 14 residues. The CDR3 loop is CASSQVGRTYGYTF. DNA for the CDR3: TGCGCCAGCAGCCAAGTGGGGAGAACCTATGGCTACACCTTC.

The chain uses TRBV28 and TRBJ2-7; D assignment may be TRBD1 or TRBD2 (5 bases each). Trimming stripped 1 base from V and 6 bases from J, with 16 bases between. Germline V gene sequence: CDR1 MDHEN, CDR2 SYDVKM. The CDR3 extends over 15 amino acids. CDR3 amino acids: CASSLFFGTSGEQYF. In nucleotides, the CDR3 is TGTGCCAGCAGTTTATTTTTCGGGACCAGCGGCGAGCAGTACTTC.

The chain recombines TRBV28 with TRBJ1-1, with D possibly being TRBD1 (5 bases). From germline, CDR1 is MDHEN and CDR2 SYDVKM. CDR3 length: 13 residues. V lost 3 bases to trimming and J lost 7 bases, with 12 bases between them. This CDR3 is CASSFPATGEAFF. CDR3 nucleotides: TGTGCCAGCAGTTTCCCGGCCACAGGTGAAGCTTTCTTT.

In DNA form, the CDR3 reads TGTGCCAGTAGTATAGGAACAGGGGGGCTCACACCAGATACGCAGTATTTT. Translation gives CASSIGTGGLTPDTQYF. The chain combines TRBV19 with TRBJ2-3; 8 bases are a match to TRBD1. There are 17 residues in the CDR3. V lost 1 base to trimming and J lost 4 bases; unmatched junction nucleotides: 10. From germline, CDR1 is LNHDA and CDR2 SQIVND (reference sequence).